This T cell receptor (beta chain) was sequenced in a study of OX40 agonist ivuxolimab in advanced cancers. Study-wide findings and caveats: Some nonresponders additionally presented with little normalized T-cell clonal expansion.

Turning to this clone: Its antigen is currently unknown.

Assay used: immunoSEQ multiplex PCR; TCRdb lists only in-frame clones, some missing. The repertoire holds about 79,000 clones, with approximately 94% as singletons. CDR3 length equals 20 residues. V gave up 4 bases and J gave up 0 bases, with 28 bases separating them. The V gene's germline CDR1 is MNHNS and CDR2 SASEGT. The receptor comes from an adult with an advanced solid tumor such as melanoma, head and neck, liver or kidney cancer. This rearrangement joins TRBV6-1 to TRBJ2-7; tentative D call: TRBD2 (5 bases). Sequencing used CD4+ or CD8+ T cells sorted from blood, obtained in a trial of the OX40 agonist ivuxolimab. This CDR3 is CASSADSHKTGKKGSYEQYF. The CDR3 nucleotides read TGTGCCAGCAGTGCGGACTCCCATAAGACCGGGAAAAAGGGCTCCTACGAGCAGTACTTC.